This TCR beta chain was captured in a study of T cells in Graves' hyperthyroidism and ophthalmopathy. Exclusion criteria comprised uncontrolled infection, other autoimmune disease, pregnancy or lactation. Diagnosing involved the use of clinical symptoms, serum thyroxine and TRAb, thyroid ultrasound and orbital computed tomography. The germline V gene encodes CDR1 MDHEN and CDR2 SYDVKM. This CDR3 has 18 amino acids. The ends lost 4 bases at V and 5 bases at J; junction bases unmatched: 17. RNA transcripts served as the template for amplifying TCR beta CDR3 regions. RT-PCR in the first round (using the HTBI primer set) targeted the TCR CDR3. TCRdb reprocessed the multiplex PCR reads with MiXCR, giving one entry per CDR3 protein. The sample yields about 320,000 distinct CDR3 sequences, 15% to 20% seen once. Study findings and constraints: Ophthalmopathy was predicted by the model a median of about 6.7 months ahead of onset.

This clonotype was counted many times. The antigen is undetermined. The specimen was blood. The J gene is TRBJ1-5, the V gene TRBV28; TRBD1 agrees at 7 bases. This clonotype originated in a man aged 30 to 39 with Graves' hyperthyroidism. CDR3 nucleotides: TGTGCCAGCAGTTCATTTAATGCCATCAGGGGGTTTGATCAGCCCCAGCATTTT. Protein product: CASSSFNAIRGFDQPQHF.